A selection of T cell receptor beta chains follows, all from one sample in a study of T cells in Graves' hyperthyroidism and ophthalmopathy. A single record per CDR3 protein comes from TCRdb applying MiXCR to the multiplex PCR reads. The sample has 600,000 to 900,000 distinct CDR3 sequences; 16% are singletons. The sequenced sample consisted of blood. Receptors originate from a man between 18 and 29 years old with Graves' hyperthyroidism. Each CDR3 is given with its conserved first and last residue. The D gene is left open where the match is weak. Expanded clones are given a class, and other clones once, few, many or no size at all.

clone_size: many; v_call: TRBV11-2; j_call: TRBJ2-7; d_call: TRBD2; cdr3_nt: TGTGCCAGCAGCTTAGGGCGGACTAGCTACGAGCAGTACTTC; cdr3_aa: CASSLGRTSYEQYF
clone_size: many; v_call: TRBV10-3; j_call: TRBJ1-1; d_call: TRBD1; cdr3_nt: TGTGCCATCAGTGCCCCGGACAGGGGAGGGACTGAAGCTTTCTTT; cdr3_aa: CAISAPDRGGTEAFF
clone_size: few; v_call: TRBV12-3/TRBV12-4; j_call: TRBJ1-4; d_call: TRBD1; cdr3_nt: TGTGCCAGCAGTCAGGACAGGGTCTTGGAAAAACTGTTTTTT; cdr3_aa: CASSQDRVLEKLFF
clone_size: -; v_call: TRBV18; j_call: TRBJ2-1; d_call: -; cdr3_nt: TGTGCCAGCTCACCACGGCGGCGGGAATTCCAGTTCTTC; cdr3_aa: CASSPRRREFQFF
clone_size: few; v_call: TRBV6-2/TRBV6-3; j_call: TRBJ2-2; d_call: TRBD2; cdr3_nt: TGTGCCAGCAGTTCGTTTCCTCTAGCGGGAGCGATCGGGGAGCTGTTTTTT; cdr3_aa: CASSSFPLAGAIGELFF
clone_size: many; v_call: TRBV7-4; j_call: TRBJ1-3; d_call: -; cdr3_nt: TGTGCCAGCAGCTCGGGCTCTGGAAACACCATATATTTT; cdr3_aa: CASSSGSGNTIYF
clone_size: few; v_call: TRBV28; j_call: TRBJ2-6; d_call: TRBD1; cdr3_nt: TGTGCCAGCAGTTTAGGCTCAACAGGGGACGCTGGGGCCAACGTCCTGACTTTC; cdr3_aa: CASSLGSTGDAGANVLTF
clone_size: few; v_call: TRBV12-3/TRBV12-4; j_call: TRBJ2-4; d_call: TRBD1; cdr3_nt: TGTGCCAGCAGTTCCAGGGGGCAAGTTCAGTACTTC; cdr3_aa: CASSSRGQVQYF
clone_size: -; v_call: TRBV5-4; j_call: TRBJ2-7; d_call: TRBD1; cdr3_nt: TGTGCCAGCAGACGGACAGGGGATCCCTCCTACGAGCAGTACTTC; cdr3_aa: CASRRTGDPSYEQYF
clone_size: -; v_call: TRBV5-1; j_call: TRBJ1-2; d_call: TRBD1; cdr3_nt: TGCGCCAGCAGCTTACCGGGACAGGGTGGAGGAGGCTACACCTTC; cdr3_aa: CASSLPGQGGGGYTF
clone_size: few; v_call: TRBV15; j_call: TRBJ1-3; d_call: -; cdr3_nt: TGTGCCACCAGCAGAGATCCAGGGAACACCATATATTTT; cdr3_aa: CATSRDPGNTIYF
clone_size: once; v_call: TRBV6-4; j_call: TRBJ1-5; d_call: -; cdr3_nt: TGTGCCAGATCGACAGTCGGGAATCAGCCCCAGCATTTT; cdr3_aa: CARSTVGNQPQHF
clone_size: many; v_call: TRBV7-9; j_call: TRBJ2-7; d_call: TRBD1; cdr3_nt: TGTGCCAGCAGCCGCCGGGACAGGGGCGCCTACGAGCAGTACTTC; cdr3_aa: CASSRRDRGAYEQYF
clone_size: few; v_call: TRBV7-9; j_call: TRBJ2-1; d_call: -; cdr3_nt: TGTGCCAGCACCCTAGCTGAAGGTTATGAGCAGTTCTTC; cdr3_aa: CASTLAEGYEQFF